One and the same sample provided the 22 T cell receptor beta chains below, sequenced in a study of blood T cell repertoires in COVID-19. The repertoire was sequenced with immunoSEQ multiplex PCR; TCRdb's copy has only in-frame clones and lacks some. The repertoire includes 130,000 or so clones, about nine tenths of them detected once, and around a tenth sits in the top ten. The material sequenced was peripheral blood. The receptors come from a man in his fifties with acute or convalescent COVID-19.

The chain has TRBV28 and TRBJ1-5; no reliable D call. Germline loops: CDR1 MDHEN, CDR2 SYDVKM. Trimming removed 3 bases at V and 4 bases at J, with 10 bases between. This CDR3 is 14 amino acids long. The CDR3 nucleotides are TGTGCCAGCAGTTTGGTTTGGCCAAATCAGCCCCAGCATTTT. This codes for CASSLVWPNQPQHF. Filled out from reference TRBV28 and TRBJ1-5, the complete variable domain reads DVKVTQSSRYLVKRTGEKVFLECVQDMDHENMFWYRQDPGLGLRLIYFSYDVKMKEKGDIPEGYSVSREKKERFSLILESASTNQTSMYLCASSLVWPNQPQHFGDGTRLSIL.

The rearrangement joins TRBV5-1 to TRBJ1-1; tentatively, D is TRBD1 (6 bases). Germline V gene lookup returns CDR1 SGHRS and CDR2 YFSETQ. The V end was cut by 1 base, the J end by 3 bases, with 13 bases between. The CDR3 runs 15 residues. CDR3 DNA: TGCGCCAGCAGCTTGTCTGGGGGCAGGGACACTGAAGCTTTCTTT. Protein product: CASSLSGGRDTEAFF.

This clone has just one count. This chain joins TRBV20-1 and TRBJ1-1; the D is unclear. Germline loops: CDR1 DFQATT, CDR2 SNEGSKA (reference sequence). V gave up 4 bases and J gave up 10 bases, with 13 bases separating them. CDR3 size: 11 residues. CDR3 coding DNA: TGCAGTGCTACGCAAACTCGGGGAGCTTTCTTT. Protein sequence: CSATQTRGAFF.

The genes are TRBV18 and TRBJ1-2; 8 nucleotides match TRBD1. This CDR3 has 18 amino acids. J gave up 4 bases and V 0 bases, and 13 bases lay outside the gene matches. Looked up from germline, CDR1 is KGHSH and CDR2 is LQKENI. CDR3 sequence: CASSPPGTGRYGGYGYTF. CDR3 nucleotides: TGTGCCAGCTCACCACCCGGGACAGGACGATATGGGGGCTATGGCTACACCTTC. Complete variable domain (other parts from reference TRBV18 and TRBJ1-2): NAGVMQNPRHLVRRRGQEARLRCSPMKGHSHVYWYRQLPEEGLKFMVYLQKENIIDESGMPKERFSAEFPKEGPSILRIQQVVRGDSAAYFCASSPPGTGRYGGYGYTFGSGTRLTVV.

The genes are TRBV6-6 and TRBJ1-1, with D hard to call. The CDR3 is 14 residues long. Germline values: CDR1 MNHNY, CDR2 SVGAGI (reference sequence). Between the trimmed V and J ends, which lost 0 bases and 1 base, there was a span of 6 bases. The CDR3 spells CASSYSSENTEAFF. CDR3 nucleotides: TGTGCCAGCAGTTACTCGTCAGAGAACACTGAAGCTTTCTTT.

The chain uses TRBV7-3 and TRBJ1-1; D call uncertain. The CDR3 runs to 12 residues. V gave up 0 bases and J gave up 7 bases, with 6 bases separating them. The V gene's germline CDR1 is SGHTA and CDR2 FQGTGA. In nucleotides, the CDR3 is TGTGCCAGCAGCTTAACGGGCCGTGAAGCTTTCTTT. This sequence encodes CASSLTGREAFF.

This chain joins TRBV5-1 and TRBJ1-1, with 7 bases fitting TRBD1. J was trimmed by 1 base and V by 4 bases; bases with no gene match: 13. The CDR3 is 17 amino acids. Germline CDR1 reads SGHRS; CDR2 reads YFSETQ. The DNA of the CDR3 is TGCGCCAGCAGCCTTTACTCTAGACAGGGCTGGAACACTGAAGCTTTCTTT. Amino acids: CASSLYSRQGWNTEAFF.

V is TRBV6-4 and J is TRBJ2-3; 10 bases are a match to TRBD2. CDR1 is MRHNA and CDR2 is SNTAGT in the germline V gene. J was trimmed by 0 bases and V by 5 bases; bases with no gene match: 2. This CDR3 is 15 amino acids long. This CDR3 is CASSSGGASTDTQYF. The CDR3 coding sequence is TGTGCCAGCAGTAGCGGGGGGGCTAGCACAGATACGCAGTATTTT.

This chain connects TRBV5-4 to TRBJ1-4; 10 bases align to TRBD1. Germline CDR1 reads SGHNT; CDR2 reads YYREEE (reference sequence). The CDR3 runs to 15 residues. J was trimmed by 5 bases and V by 1 base; bases with no gene match: 2. The CDR3 reads CASSLLGQGNEKLFF. For the CDR3, the DNA is TGTGCCAGCAGCTTGCTGGGACAGGGGAATGAAAAACTGTTTTTT.

On this clone itself: The identical CDR3 is also encoded by other nucleotide sequences in the sample. The chain employs TRBV6-6 and TRBJ1-1, with D perhaps TRBD1 (6 bases). Trimming shortened V by 2 bases and J by 2 bases, and 15 bases separated the two germline ends. CDR1 is MNHNY and CDR2 is SVGAGI in the germline V gene (reference sequence). The CDR3 is 16 residues long. The CDR3 region has the DNA TGTGCCAGCAGTTACCTGGGGAGGGGGGCCAACACTGAAGCTTTCTTT. It encodes CASSYLGRGANTEAFF.

The V gene is TRBV7-9, the J gene TRBJ2-5; the D gene is possibly TRBD2 (5 bases). Germline V gene data show CDR1 as SEHNR and CDR2 as FQNEAQ (reference sequence). The CDR3 is 15 residues long. V gave up 7 bases and J gave up 5 bases, with 20 bases separating them. CDR3 in DNA: TGTGCCAGCAAGAATACGGGATTCCTGCCGGAGACCCAGTACTTC. Translation: CASKNTGFLPETQYF.

This clone was counted a few times. The chain recombines TRBV5-1 with TRBJ1-2; 12 nucleotides agree with TRBD1. Germline V lookup: CDR1 SGHRS, CDR2 YFSETQ. V dropped 4 bases and J dropped 7; count of bases not matched to a gene: 8. CDR3 size: 15 residues. CDR3 DNA: TGCGCCAGCAGCCCGGGGACAGGGGGCGAATCTGGCTACACCTTC. Translating gives CASSPGTGGESGYTF.

This chain joins TRBV5-1 and TRBJ1-1, with TRBD1 matching over 9 bases. J lost 2 bases, V lost 4 bases, and 6 bases had no gene match. The CDR3 spans 15 residues. Per the germline V gene, CDR1 is SGHRS and CDR2 is YFSETQ. For the CDR3, the DNA is TGCGCCAGCAGCGGACTAACAGGGGGCAACACTGAAGCTTTCTTT. Its translation: CASSGLTGGNTEAFF. Using reference TRBV5-1 and TRBJ1-1 for the parts outside the CDR3, the full variable domain is KAGVTQTPRYLIKTRGQQVTLSCSPISGHRSVSWYQQTPGQGLQFLFEYFSETQRNKGNFPGRFSGRQFSNSRSEMNVSTLELGDSALYLCASSGLTGGNTEAFFGQGTRLTVV.

This rearrangement joins TRBV6-5 to TRBJ1-1; 7 positions agree with TRBD1. The germline CDR1 and CDR2 sequences are MNHEY and SVGAGI. With 6 bases clipped from V and 9 bases from J, the junction kept 16 bases outside the gene matches. The CDR3 totals 15 residues. CDR3 nucleotides: TGTGCCAGCAGGAACAGCGTAGGGGGCGTATATCAAGCTTTCTTT. It encodes CASRNSVGGVYQAFF.

The chain couples TRBV5-5 to TRBJ1-5; D may be TRBD1 (5 bases). The CDR3 length is 16 residues. The V and J ends lost 0 bases and 5 bases respectively, with 15 bases between them. Germline CDR1 reads SGHKS; CDR2 reads YYEKEE (reference sequence). Here the CDR3 reads CASSLAGREDYQPQHF. The CDR3 coding sequence is TGTGCCAGCAGCTTGGCGGGCAGGGAGGACTATCAGCCCCAGCATTTT.

The chain has TRBV7-2 and TRBJ1-5; D gene uncertain. V dropped 1 base and J dropped 11 bases, with 18 bases sitting between them. Germline CDR1 is SGHTA and CDR2 is FQGNSA. The CDR3 is 15 residues long. The CDR3 spells CASSLVSRDGMAQHF. The CDR3 coding sequence is TGTGCCAGCAGCTTAGTAAGCCGCGACGGGATGGCCCAGCATTTT.

The rearrangement joins TRBV14 to TRBJ2-3; tentative D call: TRBD1 (6 bases). Trimming took 8 bases from V and 1 from J, leaving 10 bases between them. Germline loops: CDR1 SGHDN, CDR2 FVKESK. The CDR3 sequence is 13 residues long. The CDR3 region has the DNA TGTGCCAGCGGCAGACAGGGCACAGATACGCAGTATTTT. Its protein is CASGRQGTDTQYF.

The chain employs TRBV5-1 and TRBJ1-1, with D perhaps TRBD1 (5 bases). Trimming stripped 4 bases from V and 1 base from J, with 14 bases between. Germline V gene lookup returns CDR1 SGHRS and CDR2 YFSETQ. The CDR3 spans 15 residues. The CDR3 loop reads CASSGGGLSNTEAFF. The DNA for the CDR3 is TGCGCCAGCAGCGGTGGGGGACTGTCGAACACTGAAGCTTTCTTT. Together with reference TRBV5-1 and TRBJ1-1, the CDR3 gives the full variable domain: KAGVTQTPRYLIKTRGQQVTLSCSPISGHRSVSWYQQTPGQGLQFLFEYFSETQRNKGNFPGRFSGRQFSNSRSEMNVSTLELGDSALYLCASSGGGLSNTEAFFGQGTRLTVV.

The rearrangement uses TRBV3-1 (or the pseudogene TRBV3-2) and TRBJ2-2, with TRBD1 matching 7 bases. V gave up 8 bases and J gave up 1 base; unmatched junction bases: 4. The CDR3 length is 14 residues. CDR1 is LGHDT and CDR2 is YNNKEL in the germline V gene (reference sequence). The CDR3 DNA reads TGTGCCAGCTCGGGGACAGAGAACACCGGGGAGCTGTTTTTT. Encoded protein: CASSGTENTGELFF.

V gene TRBV15 combines with J gene TRBJ2-1; TRBD2 agrees at 11 bases. Trimming cost V 0 bases and J 9 bases; bases outside gene matches: 4. Germline loops: CDR1 LNHNV, CDR2 YYDKDF (reference sequence). The CDR3 runs 15 residues. CDR3 amino acids: CATSRDRLAGREQFF. The CDR3 DNA reads TGTGCCACCAGCAGAGACAGACTAGCGGGACGTGAGCAGTTCTTC.

The J gene is TRBJ2-7, the V gene TRBV28; the match to TRBD1 covers 7 bases. The V and J ends lost 7 bases and 2 bases, in that order; junction bases with no gene match: 8. Germline-derived CDR1 and CDR2 are MDHEN and SYDVKM. The CDR3 covers 14 residues. The CDR3 sequence: CASTLTGDPYEQYF. DNA of the CDR3: TGTGCCAGCACCTTAACAGGGGATCCCTACGAGCAGTACTTC.

The chain employs TRBV4-1 and TRBJ2-1; 11 bases map to TRBD2. Trimming cost V 4 bases and J 2 bases; bases outside gene matches: 10. This CDR3 is 18 amino acids long. The germline V gene encodes CDR1 MGHRA and CDR2 YSYEKL. The CDR3 loop is CASSRGGLAGSAYNEQFF. CDR3 nucleotide sequence: TGCGCCAGCAGCCGCGGAGGACTAGCGGGCAGTGCCTACAATGAGCAGTTCTTC.